A single sample is the source of the 27 T cell receptor beta chains below, sequenced in a study of shared clonotypes between healthy human individuals. Naive CD8 isolation took CD45RO-negative cells positively selected for CCR7 and excluded terminally differentiated effector memory CD45RA+ cells. Produced via immunoSEQ multiplex PCR; TCRdb's table is partial and in-frame only. This sample has hundreds of thousands of clones, with about 98% found just once. The sample comprised naive CD8+ T cells sorted from blood. Receptors originate from a man younger than 45 in good health.

V gene TRBV10-3 combines with J gene TRBJ2-3; possibly TRBD1 or TRBD2 for D (5 bases each). Germline assignment: CDR1 ENHRY and CDR2 SYGVKD. V lost 6 bases and J 4 bases, leaving 20 bases between the germline ends. This CDR3 region has 16 residues. This CDR3 reads CAIRTDYFGTADTQYF. CDR3 DNA: TGTGCCATCAGGACTGATTACTTCGGGACCGCAGATACGCAGTATTTT.

The chain carries TRBV5-1 and TRBJ1-2, with 7 bases matching TRBD1. Germline CDR1 is SGHRS and CDR2 is YFSETQ. The V gene end was trimmed by 0 bases and the J gene end by 5 bases; junction bases not matched to a gene: 7. The CDR3 has 15 amino acids. The CDR3 nucleotides read TGCGCCAGCAGCTTGGCCTCCGGGACAGAGTATGGCTACACCTTC. This codes for CASSLASGTEYGYTF.

J is TRBJ2-5 and V is TRBV27; D assignment may be TRBD1 or TRBD2 (5 bases each). The CDR3 is 14 residues long. Trimming cost V 2 bases and J 4 bases, with 11 bases left between them. Germline CDR1 MNHEY, CDR2 SMNVEV (reference sequence). The CDR3 bases are TGTGCCAGCAGTTTACTAGGGGAGCGAGAGACCCAGTACTTC. This gives the protein CASSLLGERETQYF.

The chain combines TRBV20-1 with TRBJ2-1, with 7 bases that match TRBD2. The V gene end was trimmed by 5 bases and the J gene end by 9 bases; junction bases not matched to a gene: 4. The CDR3 is 11 residues long. The germline V gene has CDR1 DFQATT and CDR2 SNEGSKA (reference sequence). The CDR3 loop reads CSAVTSAEQFF. The CDR3, as DNA: TGCAGTGCTGTTACTAGCGCTGAGCAGTTCTTC.

The gene calls are TRBV6-5 and TRBJ2-1; D call uncertain. Germline V gives CDR1 MNHEY, CDR2 SVGAGI. The CDR3 spans 15 residues. V lost 0 bases and J lost 0, with 6 bases in between. This CDR3 reads CASSYSPTSYNEQFF. As DNA, the CDR3 is TGTGCCAGCAGTTACTCCCCAACCTCCTACAATGAGCAGTTCTTC.

This clone was observed once. The rearrangement uses TRBV6-1 and TRBJ2-7, with TRBD2 identical over 11 bases. The V and J ends lost 6 bases and 2 bases, in that order; junction bases with no gene match: 3. Germline values: CDR1 MNHNS, CDR2 SASEGT. This CDR3 comprises 14 residues. CDR3 DNA: TGTGCCAGCAGAGGGACTAGCGGCGCCTACGAGCAGTACTTC. Amino acids: CASRGTSGAYEQYF.

This chain connects TRBV5-6 to TRBJ1-4; no clear D gene. The CDR3 has 12 residues. CDR1 is SGHDT, CDR2 YYEEEE, per germline. V gave up 2 bases and J gave up 6 bases, with 5 bases separating them. CDR3 nucleotides: TGTGCCAGCAGCTTTGTCCATGAAAAACTGTTTTTT. It specifies CASSFVHEKLFF.

This rearrangement joins TRBV5-6 to TRBJ2-7; 7 bases map to TRBD1. This CDR3 is 13 amino acids long. With 4 bases clipped from V and 4 bases from J, the junction kept 5 bases outside the gene matches. Germline V gene lookup returns CDR1 SGHDT and CDR2 YYEEEE. The CDR3 reads CASSMGQLYEQYF. The CDR3, as DNA: TGTGCCAGCAGCATGGGACAGCTTTACGAGCAGTACTTC.

The chain recombines TRBV11-2 with TRBJ2-5; D is possibly TRBD2 (7 bases). The CDR3 is 18 amino acids. V was trimmed by 1 base and J by 0 bases, leaving 18 bases between them. The V gene's germline CDR1 is SGHAT and CDR2 FQNNGV. The CDR3 region has the DNA TGTGCCAGCAGCTTAGGTGTAGGGGGGGTTAGCGACCAAGAGACCCAGTACTTC. This codes for CASSLGVGGVSDQETQYF.

With regard to this clone: This same CDR3 is encoded by further DNA sequences in the sample. The CDR3 region is CSVEEREGYEQYF. CDR3 bases: TGCAGCGTTGAAGAGCGGGAGGGTTACGAGCAGTACTTC. The V gene is TRBV29-1, the J gene TRBJ2-7; 9 bases are shared with TRBD2. Trimming at V came to 0 bases and at J to 4 bases, leaving 1 base not matched to a gene. Per the germline V gene, CDR1 is SQVTM and CDR2 is ANQGSEA. The CDR3 totals 13 residues.

The chain joins TRBV27 to TRBJ2-7, with D possibly called TRBD1 or TRBD2 (6 bases each). Germline V gene lookup returns CDR1 MNHEY and CDR2 SMNVEV (reference sequence). CDR3 length: 16 amino acids. Deletions cut 1 base from V and 5 bases from J, with 18 bases between. The CDR3 loop reads CASSLFGGRVSDEQYF. CDR3 coding DNA: TGTGCCAGCAGTTTATTTGGGGGGCGGGTTTCGGACGAGCAGTACTTC.

This clone was picked up one time. This chain connects TRBV25-1 to TRBJ2-5, with TRBD1 identical over 7 bases. V dropped 4 bases and J dropped 0; count of bases not matched to a gene: 8. Germline CDR1 MGHDK, CDR2 SYGVNS. The length of the CDR3 is 16 residues. CDR3 sequence (DNA): TGTGCCAGCAGTGCAAGGACAGGAAGGTACCAAGAGACCCAGTACTTC. Residues: CASSARTGRYQETQYF.

The genes are TRBV25-1 and TRBJ2-2; unclear D gene. The V and J ends lost 0 bases and 0 bases respectively, with 11 bases between them. The germline V gene has CDR1 MGHDK and CDR2 SYGVNS. This CDR3 is built from 17 residues. CDR3 in DNA: TGTGCCAGCAGTGAATATAACCCTCCTTCGAACACCGGGGAGCTGTTTTTT. Protein product: CASSEYNPPSNTGELFF.

The genes are TRBV27 and TRBJ2-1; D might be TRBD1 or TRBD2, each matching 6 bases. In germline, CDR1 is MNHEY, CDR2 SMNVEV (reference sequence). The CDR3 is made up of 16 amino acids. V dropped 7 bases and J dropped 0 bases, with 16 bases sitting between them. The CDR3 protein is CASTNRDGSSYNEQFF. The CDR3 DNA sequence: TGTGCCAGCACAAACAGGGACGGGAGCTCCTACAATGAGCAGTTCTTC.

J is TRBJ2-7 and V is TRBV7-9, with a weak D call TRBD1 (5 bases). V was pared by 1 base and J by 3 bases, with 7 bases between. CDR1 SEHNR and CDR2 FQNEAQ come from the germline V gene (reference sequence). This CDR3 comprises 13 residues. The CDR3: CASSLGTNYEQYF. CDR3 DNA: TGTGCCAGCAGCTTAGGGACAAACTACGAGCAGTACTTC.

J is TRBJ2-1 and V is TRBV5-6; no firm D call. The ends were cut back, 1 base at V and 6 bases at J, with 5 bases in the middle. The CDR3 loop spans 12 amino acids. The germline V gene encodes CDR1 SGHDT and CDR2 YYEEEE. As DNA, the CDR3 is TGTGCCAGCAGCTTGTTAGGCAATGAGCAGTTCTTC. This codes for CASSLLGNEQFF.

The chain carries TRBV10-2 and TRBJ2-7; no clear D. CDR3 length: 12 residues. Trimming cost V 3 bases and J 7 bases, with 10 bases left between them. Germline V gene lookup returns CDR1 WSHSY and CDR2 SAAADI. CDR3 sequence: CASSDRRIEQYF. In nucleotides, the CDR3 is TGCGCCAGCAGTGATAGGCGCATAGAGCAGTACTTC.

CDR3 residues: CAPFQGSYEQYF. The CDR3 nucleotides are TGTGCCCCCTTCCAGGGATCCTACGAGCAGTACTTC. This sequence joins TRBV7-9 and TRBJ2-7; maybe TRBD1 (5 bases). CDR3 length equals 12 residues. Germline-derived CDR1 and CDR2 are SEHNR and FQNEAQ (reference sequence). V lost 11 bases, J lost 1 base, and 12 bases lay in between.

This clone was found once. Here the CDR3 reads CSVSARAFF. As DNA, the CDR3 is TGCAGTGTATCGGCGCGAGCTTTCTTT. The V gene is TRBV20-1, the J gene TRBJ1-1; D is undetermined. Per the germline V gene, CDR1 is DFQATT and CDR2 is SNEGSKA (reference sequence). V was cut by 7 bases and J by 10 bases, with 10 bases left in between. The CDR3 extends over 9 amino acids.

The rearrangement uses TRBV11-2 and TRBJ2-5; 8 bases align to TRBD2. The junction had 11 bases not matched to a gene; V was cut back by 0 bases and J by 5 bases. Germline loops: CDR1 SGHAT, CDR2 FQNNGV. CDR3 size: 17 residues. CDR3 amino acids: CASSLDRASGPQETQYF. As DNA, the CDR3 is TGTGCCAGCAGCTTAGACCGGGCTAGCGGGCCCCAGGAGACCCAGTACTTC.

The V and J genes are TRBV11-3 and TRBJ2-1, with 12 positions matching TRBD2. The CDR3 contains 13 residues. With 4 bases clipped from V and 9 bases from J, the junction kept 1 base outside the gene matches. Germline values: CDR1 SGHNT, CDR2 YENEEA. This CDR3 is CASSWTSGIEQFF. The CDR3 coding sequence is TGTGCCAGCAGCTGGACTAGCGGGATTGAGCAGTTCTTC.

V and J are TRBV7-6 and TRBJ2-7; D may be TRBD2 (6 bases). Per germline, CDR1 SGHVS and CDR2 FNYEAQ. V lost 0 bases and J 5 bases, leaving 8 bases between the germline ends. This CDR3 has 13 residues. CDR3 DNA: TGTGCCAGCAGCTTAGCAGGAGGGAACGAGCAGTACTTC. The encoded protein is CASSLAGGNEQYF.

This sequence joins TRBV7-9 and TRBJ2-7; the D gene is possibly TRBD1 (5 bases). The CDR3 contains 13 residues. V was pared by 5 bases and J by 3 bases, with 11 bases between. Per the germline V gene, CDR1 is SEHNR and CDR2 is FQNEAQ (reference sequence). CDR3 coding DNA: TGTGCCAGCAGCCCCCAGGGTCTCTACGAGCAGTACTTC. Translated, it gives CASSPQGLYEQYF.

The chain has TRBV4-1 and TRBJ2-7; perhaps TRBD2 as D (6 bases). Trimming took 0 bases from V and 2 from J, leaving 11 bases between them. The germline gives CDR1 MGHRA, CDR2 YSYEKL. CDR3 size: 15 residues. CDR3 sequence (DNA): TGCGCCAGCAGCCAAGACGGGACTCTAGCCTACGAGCAGTACTTC. It codes for CASSQDGTLAYEQYF.

Details on this clone: Additional DNA sequences in this sample encode the identical CDR3. This chain links TRBV10-1 with TRBJ2-1; D gene uncertain. Trimming cost V 3 bases and J 1 base, with 4 bases left between them. Germline V CDR1 and CDR2: WNHNN, SYGVQD (reference sequence). The CDR3 has 13 residues. The CDR3 DNA reads TGCGCCAGCAGTGACAGTTCCTACAATGAGCAGTTCTTC. This codes for CASSDSSYNEQFF.

V and J are TRBV11-2 and TRBJ2-7; 10 bases match TRBD2. Trimming took 0 bases from V and 1 from J; bases not matched to a gene: 6. From germline, CDR1 is SGHAT and CDR2 FQNNGV. This CDR3 has 17 amino acids. CDR3 residues: CASSLDHLAGVSYEQYF. CDR3 bases: TGTGCCAGCAGCTTAGATCACCTAGCGGGAGTGTCCTACGAGCAGTACTTC.

The J gene is TRBJ1-4, the V gene TRBV6-5; D is possibly TRBD1 (5 bases). There are 12 residues in the CDR3. Per germline, CDR1 MNHEY and CDR2 SVGAGI. Trimming cost V 5 bases and J 13 bases, with 14 bases left between them. CDR3 sequence: CASSLDSRRLFF. CDR3 in DNA: TGTGCCAGCAGTCTTGACAGTCGAAGACTGTTTTTT.